This T cell receptor (beta chain) was captured by sequencing in a study of shared clonotypes between healthy human individuals. On the study more broadly: Plates per donor: three CD4 naive, three CD4 memory, two CD8 naive, one CD8 memory. Overall study results and limits: Blood was the only sampled material, and tissue repertoires likely differ.

As regards this clone: What it binds is unknown.

Deep-level settings were used for running the assay. TCRdb keeps only in-frame clones here, not all; method: immunoSEQ multiplex PCR. The sample holds 600,000 to 800,000 clones, 72% seen once. Germline CDR1 is LNHNV and CDR2 is YYDKDF (reference sequence). The CDR3 length is 18 residues. Trimming left V 1 base short and J 6 bases short, with 22 bases between. The donors, all of them Caucasian adults, lived in Nashville, Tennessee. This clonotype was sampled from a woman aged 25 to 39 in good health. The rearrangement joins TRBV15 to TRBJ2-1; possibly TRBD2 for D (5 bases). Sequencing was performed on memory CD4+ T cells sorted from blood. Subset of the sample: CD45RA-negative fraction. The CDR3 spells CATSRGSRAGRGGNEQFF. CDR3 bases: TGTGCCACCAGCAGAGGGTCACGGGCAGGACGAGGAGGCAATGAGCAGTTCTTC. The whole variable domain, filled in from reference TRBV15 and TRBJ2-1, reads DAMVIQNPRYQVTQFGKPVTLSCSQTLNHNVMYWYQQKSSQAPKLLFHYYDKDFNNEADTPDNFQSRRPNTSFCFLDIRSPGLGDTAMYLCATSRGSRAGRGGNEQFFGPGTRLTVL.